The clone carrying this T cell receptor (beta chain) has at least ten counts. The antigen remains undetermined. This entry is derived from a study of neurological immune-mediated disorders. TCRdb itself ran the 5' RACE reads through MiXCR, one entry per CDR3 protein. The sample lists roughly 75,000 distinct CDR3 sequences, around 13% seen once, with 4.6% in the top ten. Whole-study results and caveats: None of the CDR3 amino acid sequences of expanded clones recurred across subjects, suggesting private repertoires in all groups. TCR clonal expansion peaked in HTLV-1-associated myelopathy patients and was lowest in multiple sclerosis patients.

Time point: longitudinal time-point 1 (baseline). Unsorted libraries came from 2 million PBMCs stored at -80 °C. The receptor's source is a female donor with HTLV-1-associated myelopathy (HAM/TSP). Sequenced input: PBMCs.

Written as DNA, the CDR3 is TGTGCCAGCAGCCGCCGTGGGGGGCAAGAGACCCAGTACTTC. It translates to CASSRRGGQETQYF. J is TRBJ2-5 and V is TRBV3-1; tentative D call: TRBD2 (6 bases). This CDR3 is built from 14 residues. CDR1 is LGHDT and CDR2 is YNNKEL in the germline V gene (reference sequence). The ends were cut back, 4 bases at V and 2 bases at J, with 11 bases in the middle.